This TCR beta chain originates from a study of OX40 agonist ivuxolimab in advanced cancers. For the study at large: Dosing consisted of intravenous ivuxolimab at 0.01 to 10 mg/kg every 2 weeks. The diagnoses of dose-escalation patients were hepatocellular carcinoma, melanoma, renal cell or head and neck cancer.

A word on this clone: Its antigen remains unknown.

Study-wide results and caveats: Researchers did not determine the expanded peripheral T cells' antigen specificity. Expanded clones belonging to CD8+ T cells outnumbered, on average, those of CD4+.

Profiled with immunoSEQ multiplex PCR; TCRdb holds only in-frame clones, not every one. This sample yields fewer than 40,000 clones, of which about 90% are seen a single time; around 20% belongs to the top ten. V shed 2 bases, J shed 1 base, and the junction held 5 bases outside the gene matches. This CDR3 region has 16 residues. The germline CDR1 and CDR2 sequences are MNHEY and SVGAGI. The sequencing here drew on CD4+ or CD8+ T cells sorted from blood, taken in a trial of the OX40 agonist ivuxolimab. This clonotype originated in an adult with an advanced solid tumor such as melanoma, head and neck, liver or kidney cancer. This chain links TRBV6-5 with TRBJ1-1; 9 nucleotides align to TRBD1. The CDR3 here is CASSYAQDRGNTEAFF. CDR3 nucleotides: TGTGCCAGCAGTTACGCCCAGGACAGGGGGAACACTGAAGCTTTCTTT.